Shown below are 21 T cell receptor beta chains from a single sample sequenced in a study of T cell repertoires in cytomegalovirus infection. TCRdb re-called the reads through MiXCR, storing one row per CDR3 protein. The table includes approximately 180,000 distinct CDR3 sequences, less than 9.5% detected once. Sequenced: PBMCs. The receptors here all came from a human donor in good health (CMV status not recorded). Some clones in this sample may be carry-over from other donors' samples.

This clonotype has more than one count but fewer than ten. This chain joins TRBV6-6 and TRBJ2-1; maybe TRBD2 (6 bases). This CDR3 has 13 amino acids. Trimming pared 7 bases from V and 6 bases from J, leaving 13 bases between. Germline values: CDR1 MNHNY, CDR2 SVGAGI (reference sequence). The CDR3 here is CASTKTSSNEQFF. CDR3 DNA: TGTGCCAGCACCAAGACTAGTTCCAATGAGCAGTTCTTC.

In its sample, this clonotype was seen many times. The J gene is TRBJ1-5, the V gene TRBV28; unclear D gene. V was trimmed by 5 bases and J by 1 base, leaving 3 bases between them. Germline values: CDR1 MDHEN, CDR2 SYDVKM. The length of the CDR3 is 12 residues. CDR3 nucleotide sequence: TGTGCCAGCAGTCAGAGCAATCAGCCCCAGCATTTT. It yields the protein CASSQSNQPQHF.

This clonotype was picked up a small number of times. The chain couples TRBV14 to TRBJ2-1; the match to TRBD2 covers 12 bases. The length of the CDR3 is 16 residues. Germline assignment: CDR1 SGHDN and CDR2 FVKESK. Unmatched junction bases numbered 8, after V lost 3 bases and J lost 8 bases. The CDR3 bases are TGTGCCAGCAGCCACAAGACTAGCGGGAGAGTCGATGAGCAGTTCTTC. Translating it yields CASSHKTSGRVDEQFF.

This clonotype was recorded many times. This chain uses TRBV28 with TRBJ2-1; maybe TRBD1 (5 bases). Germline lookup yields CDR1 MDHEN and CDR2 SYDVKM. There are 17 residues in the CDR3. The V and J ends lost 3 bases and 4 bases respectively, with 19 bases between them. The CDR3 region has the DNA TGTGCCAGCAGTTTTGTCCAGGGTCGGGCTATTTACAATGAGCAGTTCTTC. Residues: CASSFVQGRAIYNEQFF.

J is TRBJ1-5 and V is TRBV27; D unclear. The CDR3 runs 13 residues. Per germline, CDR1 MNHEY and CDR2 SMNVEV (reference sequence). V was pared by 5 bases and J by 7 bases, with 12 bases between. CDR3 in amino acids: CASSPSLLQPQHF. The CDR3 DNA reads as TGTGCCAGCAGTCCCTCCCTACTCCAGCCCCAGCATTTT.

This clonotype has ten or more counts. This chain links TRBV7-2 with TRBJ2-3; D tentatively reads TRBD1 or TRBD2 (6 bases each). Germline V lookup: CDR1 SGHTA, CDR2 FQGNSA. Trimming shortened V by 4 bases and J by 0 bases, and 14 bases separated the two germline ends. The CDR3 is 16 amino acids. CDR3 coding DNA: TGTGCCAGCAGCTCCCGGAGGGGGATTAGCACAGATACGCAGTATTTT. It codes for CASSSRRGISTDTQYF. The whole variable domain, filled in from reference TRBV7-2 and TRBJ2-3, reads GAGVSQSPSNKVTEKGKDVELRCDPISGHTALYWYRQSLGQGLEFLIYFQGNSAPDKSGLPSDRFSAERTGGSVSTLTIQRTQQEDSAVYLCASSSRRGISTDTQYFGPGTRLTVL.

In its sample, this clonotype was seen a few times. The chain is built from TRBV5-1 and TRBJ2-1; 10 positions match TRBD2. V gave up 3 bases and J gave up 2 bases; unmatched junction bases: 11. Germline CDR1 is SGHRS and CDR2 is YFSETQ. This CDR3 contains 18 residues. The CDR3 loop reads CASSYGILAGAAYNEQFF. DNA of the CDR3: TGCGCCAGCAGCTATGGAATTCTAGCGGGAGCGGCCTACAATGAGCAGTTCTTC.

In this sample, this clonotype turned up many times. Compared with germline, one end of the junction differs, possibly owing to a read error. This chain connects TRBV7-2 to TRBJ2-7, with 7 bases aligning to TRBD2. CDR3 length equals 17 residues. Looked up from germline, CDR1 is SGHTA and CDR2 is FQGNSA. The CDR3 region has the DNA TGTGCCAGCAGCCTAGCTGGGACGGGGAGGGGCTCCTACGAGCAGTACTTC. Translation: CASSLAGTGRGSYEQYF.

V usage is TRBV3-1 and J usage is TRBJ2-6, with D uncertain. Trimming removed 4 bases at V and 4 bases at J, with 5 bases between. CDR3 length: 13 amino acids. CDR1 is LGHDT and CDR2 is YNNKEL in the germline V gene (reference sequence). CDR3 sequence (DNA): TGTGCCAGCAGCCTTAAGGGGGCCAACGTCCTGACTTTC. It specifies CASSLKGANVLTF.

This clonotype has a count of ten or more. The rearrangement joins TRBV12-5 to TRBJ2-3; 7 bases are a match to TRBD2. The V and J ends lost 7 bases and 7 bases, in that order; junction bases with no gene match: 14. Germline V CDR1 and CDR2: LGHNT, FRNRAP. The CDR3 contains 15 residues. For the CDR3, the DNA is TGTGCTAGTGATGCTCCCGACAGTGGGACTAATACGCAGTATTTT. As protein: CASDAPDSGTNTQYF.

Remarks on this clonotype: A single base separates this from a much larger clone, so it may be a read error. The CDR3: CASSGSSGNTIYF. The CDR3 DNA reads TGTGCCAGCAGCGGGAGCTCTGGAAACACCATATATTTT. The chain carries TRBV7-9 and TRBJ1-3; D not certain. The length of the CDR3 is 13 residues. Germline CDR1 reads SEHNR; CDR2 reads FQNEAQ (reference sequence). V lost 5 bases to trimming and J lost 0 bases, with 5 bases between them. Combining the CDR3 with reference TRBV7-9 and TRBJ1-3 gives the whole variable domain DTGVSQNPRHKITKRGQNVTFRCDPISEHNRLYWYRQTLGQGPEFLTYFQNEAQLEKSRLLSDRFSAERPKGSFSTLEIQRTEQGDSAMYLCASSGSSGNTIYFGEGSWLTVV.

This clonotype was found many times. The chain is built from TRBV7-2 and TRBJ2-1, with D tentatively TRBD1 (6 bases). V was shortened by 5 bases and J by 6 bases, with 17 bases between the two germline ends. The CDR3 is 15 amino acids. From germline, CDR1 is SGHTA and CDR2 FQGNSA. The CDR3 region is CASSKTGPGSNEQFF. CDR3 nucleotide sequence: TGTGCCAGCAGCAAAACAGGGCCTGGGAGCAATGAGCAGTTCTTC.

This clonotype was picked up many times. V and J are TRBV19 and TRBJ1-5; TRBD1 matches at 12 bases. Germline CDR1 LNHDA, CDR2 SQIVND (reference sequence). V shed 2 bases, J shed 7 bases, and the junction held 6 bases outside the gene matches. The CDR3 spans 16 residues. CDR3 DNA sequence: TGTGCCAGTAGTATACCGGGACAGGGGGCTCGGCAGCCCCAGCATTTT. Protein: CASSIPGQGARQPQHF.

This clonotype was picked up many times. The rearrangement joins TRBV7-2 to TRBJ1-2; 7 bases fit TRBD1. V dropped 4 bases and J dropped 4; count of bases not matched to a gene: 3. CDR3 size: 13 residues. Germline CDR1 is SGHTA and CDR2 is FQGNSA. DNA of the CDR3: TGTGCCAGCAGCTCCCGGGACAGCTATGGCTACACCTTC. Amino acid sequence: CASSSRDSYGYTF.

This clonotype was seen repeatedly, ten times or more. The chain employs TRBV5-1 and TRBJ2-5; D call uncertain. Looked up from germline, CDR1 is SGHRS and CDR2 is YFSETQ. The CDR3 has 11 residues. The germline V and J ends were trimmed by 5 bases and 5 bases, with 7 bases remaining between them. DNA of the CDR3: TGCGCCAGCAGAGGGCAGGAGACCCAGTACTTC. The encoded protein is CASRGQETQYF. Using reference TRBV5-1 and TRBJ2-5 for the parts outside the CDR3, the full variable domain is KAGVTQTPRYLIKTRGQQVTLSCSPISGHRSVSWYQQTPGQGLQFLFEYFSETQRNKGNFPGRFSGRQFSNSRSEMNVSTLELGDSALYLCASRGQETQYFGPGTRLLVL.

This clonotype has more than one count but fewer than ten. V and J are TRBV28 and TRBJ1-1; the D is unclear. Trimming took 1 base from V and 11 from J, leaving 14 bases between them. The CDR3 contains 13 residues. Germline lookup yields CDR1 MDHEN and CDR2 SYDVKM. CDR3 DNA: TGTGCCAGCAGTTTATCCCCGTCGCCCGCCGCTTTCTTT. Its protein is CASSLSPSPAAFF.

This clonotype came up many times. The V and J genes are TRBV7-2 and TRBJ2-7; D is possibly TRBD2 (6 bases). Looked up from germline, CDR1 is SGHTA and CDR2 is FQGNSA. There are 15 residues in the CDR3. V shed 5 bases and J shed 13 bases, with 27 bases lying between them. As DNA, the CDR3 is TGTGCCAGCAGCCCCTCCGGGACTCCCAGTGCAATTGAATACTTC. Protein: CASSPSGTPSAIEYF.

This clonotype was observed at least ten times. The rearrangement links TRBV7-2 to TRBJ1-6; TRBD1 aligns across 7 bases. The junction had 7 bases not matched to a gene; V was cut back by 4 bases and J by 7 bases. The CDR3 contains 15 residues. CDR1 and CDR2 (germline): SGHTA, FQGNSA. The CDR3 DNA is TGTGCCAGCAGCTCGCGACAGGGTAGCAATTCACCCCTCCACTTT. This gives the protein CASSSRQGSNSPLHF.

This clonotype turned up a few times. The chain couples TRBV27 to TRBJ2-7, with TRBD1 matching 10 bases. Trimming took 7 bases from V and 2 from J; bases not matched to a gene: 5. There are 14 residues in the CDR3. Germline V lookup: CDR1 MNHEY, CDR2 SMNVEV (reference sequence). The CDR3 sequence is CASKDGTGAYEQYF. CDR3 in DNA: TGTGCCAGCAAAGACGGGACAGGGGCCTACGAGCAGTACTTC.

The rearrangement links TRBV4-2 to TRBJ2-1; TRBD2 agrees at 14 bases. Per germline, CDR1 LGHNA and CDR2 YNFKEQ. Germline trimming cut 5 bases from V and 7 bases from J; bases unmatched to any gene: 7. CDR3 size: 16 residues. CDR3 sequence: CASSNGLAGGRNEQFF. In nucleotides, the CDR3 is TGTGCCAGCAGCAATGGACTAGCGGGGGGTCGGAATGAGCAGTTCTTC.

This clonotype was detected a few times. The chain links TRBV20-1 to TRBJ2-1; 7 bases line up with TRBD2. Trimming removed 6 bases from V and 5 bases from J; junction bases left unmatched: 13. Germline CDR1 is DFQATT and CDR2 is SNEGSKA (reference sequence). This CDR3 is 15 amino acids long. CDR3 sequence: CSAPTGRGGDNEQFF. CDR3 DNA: TGCAGTGCCCCGACGGGTCGTGGGGGGGACAATGAGCAGTTCTTC.